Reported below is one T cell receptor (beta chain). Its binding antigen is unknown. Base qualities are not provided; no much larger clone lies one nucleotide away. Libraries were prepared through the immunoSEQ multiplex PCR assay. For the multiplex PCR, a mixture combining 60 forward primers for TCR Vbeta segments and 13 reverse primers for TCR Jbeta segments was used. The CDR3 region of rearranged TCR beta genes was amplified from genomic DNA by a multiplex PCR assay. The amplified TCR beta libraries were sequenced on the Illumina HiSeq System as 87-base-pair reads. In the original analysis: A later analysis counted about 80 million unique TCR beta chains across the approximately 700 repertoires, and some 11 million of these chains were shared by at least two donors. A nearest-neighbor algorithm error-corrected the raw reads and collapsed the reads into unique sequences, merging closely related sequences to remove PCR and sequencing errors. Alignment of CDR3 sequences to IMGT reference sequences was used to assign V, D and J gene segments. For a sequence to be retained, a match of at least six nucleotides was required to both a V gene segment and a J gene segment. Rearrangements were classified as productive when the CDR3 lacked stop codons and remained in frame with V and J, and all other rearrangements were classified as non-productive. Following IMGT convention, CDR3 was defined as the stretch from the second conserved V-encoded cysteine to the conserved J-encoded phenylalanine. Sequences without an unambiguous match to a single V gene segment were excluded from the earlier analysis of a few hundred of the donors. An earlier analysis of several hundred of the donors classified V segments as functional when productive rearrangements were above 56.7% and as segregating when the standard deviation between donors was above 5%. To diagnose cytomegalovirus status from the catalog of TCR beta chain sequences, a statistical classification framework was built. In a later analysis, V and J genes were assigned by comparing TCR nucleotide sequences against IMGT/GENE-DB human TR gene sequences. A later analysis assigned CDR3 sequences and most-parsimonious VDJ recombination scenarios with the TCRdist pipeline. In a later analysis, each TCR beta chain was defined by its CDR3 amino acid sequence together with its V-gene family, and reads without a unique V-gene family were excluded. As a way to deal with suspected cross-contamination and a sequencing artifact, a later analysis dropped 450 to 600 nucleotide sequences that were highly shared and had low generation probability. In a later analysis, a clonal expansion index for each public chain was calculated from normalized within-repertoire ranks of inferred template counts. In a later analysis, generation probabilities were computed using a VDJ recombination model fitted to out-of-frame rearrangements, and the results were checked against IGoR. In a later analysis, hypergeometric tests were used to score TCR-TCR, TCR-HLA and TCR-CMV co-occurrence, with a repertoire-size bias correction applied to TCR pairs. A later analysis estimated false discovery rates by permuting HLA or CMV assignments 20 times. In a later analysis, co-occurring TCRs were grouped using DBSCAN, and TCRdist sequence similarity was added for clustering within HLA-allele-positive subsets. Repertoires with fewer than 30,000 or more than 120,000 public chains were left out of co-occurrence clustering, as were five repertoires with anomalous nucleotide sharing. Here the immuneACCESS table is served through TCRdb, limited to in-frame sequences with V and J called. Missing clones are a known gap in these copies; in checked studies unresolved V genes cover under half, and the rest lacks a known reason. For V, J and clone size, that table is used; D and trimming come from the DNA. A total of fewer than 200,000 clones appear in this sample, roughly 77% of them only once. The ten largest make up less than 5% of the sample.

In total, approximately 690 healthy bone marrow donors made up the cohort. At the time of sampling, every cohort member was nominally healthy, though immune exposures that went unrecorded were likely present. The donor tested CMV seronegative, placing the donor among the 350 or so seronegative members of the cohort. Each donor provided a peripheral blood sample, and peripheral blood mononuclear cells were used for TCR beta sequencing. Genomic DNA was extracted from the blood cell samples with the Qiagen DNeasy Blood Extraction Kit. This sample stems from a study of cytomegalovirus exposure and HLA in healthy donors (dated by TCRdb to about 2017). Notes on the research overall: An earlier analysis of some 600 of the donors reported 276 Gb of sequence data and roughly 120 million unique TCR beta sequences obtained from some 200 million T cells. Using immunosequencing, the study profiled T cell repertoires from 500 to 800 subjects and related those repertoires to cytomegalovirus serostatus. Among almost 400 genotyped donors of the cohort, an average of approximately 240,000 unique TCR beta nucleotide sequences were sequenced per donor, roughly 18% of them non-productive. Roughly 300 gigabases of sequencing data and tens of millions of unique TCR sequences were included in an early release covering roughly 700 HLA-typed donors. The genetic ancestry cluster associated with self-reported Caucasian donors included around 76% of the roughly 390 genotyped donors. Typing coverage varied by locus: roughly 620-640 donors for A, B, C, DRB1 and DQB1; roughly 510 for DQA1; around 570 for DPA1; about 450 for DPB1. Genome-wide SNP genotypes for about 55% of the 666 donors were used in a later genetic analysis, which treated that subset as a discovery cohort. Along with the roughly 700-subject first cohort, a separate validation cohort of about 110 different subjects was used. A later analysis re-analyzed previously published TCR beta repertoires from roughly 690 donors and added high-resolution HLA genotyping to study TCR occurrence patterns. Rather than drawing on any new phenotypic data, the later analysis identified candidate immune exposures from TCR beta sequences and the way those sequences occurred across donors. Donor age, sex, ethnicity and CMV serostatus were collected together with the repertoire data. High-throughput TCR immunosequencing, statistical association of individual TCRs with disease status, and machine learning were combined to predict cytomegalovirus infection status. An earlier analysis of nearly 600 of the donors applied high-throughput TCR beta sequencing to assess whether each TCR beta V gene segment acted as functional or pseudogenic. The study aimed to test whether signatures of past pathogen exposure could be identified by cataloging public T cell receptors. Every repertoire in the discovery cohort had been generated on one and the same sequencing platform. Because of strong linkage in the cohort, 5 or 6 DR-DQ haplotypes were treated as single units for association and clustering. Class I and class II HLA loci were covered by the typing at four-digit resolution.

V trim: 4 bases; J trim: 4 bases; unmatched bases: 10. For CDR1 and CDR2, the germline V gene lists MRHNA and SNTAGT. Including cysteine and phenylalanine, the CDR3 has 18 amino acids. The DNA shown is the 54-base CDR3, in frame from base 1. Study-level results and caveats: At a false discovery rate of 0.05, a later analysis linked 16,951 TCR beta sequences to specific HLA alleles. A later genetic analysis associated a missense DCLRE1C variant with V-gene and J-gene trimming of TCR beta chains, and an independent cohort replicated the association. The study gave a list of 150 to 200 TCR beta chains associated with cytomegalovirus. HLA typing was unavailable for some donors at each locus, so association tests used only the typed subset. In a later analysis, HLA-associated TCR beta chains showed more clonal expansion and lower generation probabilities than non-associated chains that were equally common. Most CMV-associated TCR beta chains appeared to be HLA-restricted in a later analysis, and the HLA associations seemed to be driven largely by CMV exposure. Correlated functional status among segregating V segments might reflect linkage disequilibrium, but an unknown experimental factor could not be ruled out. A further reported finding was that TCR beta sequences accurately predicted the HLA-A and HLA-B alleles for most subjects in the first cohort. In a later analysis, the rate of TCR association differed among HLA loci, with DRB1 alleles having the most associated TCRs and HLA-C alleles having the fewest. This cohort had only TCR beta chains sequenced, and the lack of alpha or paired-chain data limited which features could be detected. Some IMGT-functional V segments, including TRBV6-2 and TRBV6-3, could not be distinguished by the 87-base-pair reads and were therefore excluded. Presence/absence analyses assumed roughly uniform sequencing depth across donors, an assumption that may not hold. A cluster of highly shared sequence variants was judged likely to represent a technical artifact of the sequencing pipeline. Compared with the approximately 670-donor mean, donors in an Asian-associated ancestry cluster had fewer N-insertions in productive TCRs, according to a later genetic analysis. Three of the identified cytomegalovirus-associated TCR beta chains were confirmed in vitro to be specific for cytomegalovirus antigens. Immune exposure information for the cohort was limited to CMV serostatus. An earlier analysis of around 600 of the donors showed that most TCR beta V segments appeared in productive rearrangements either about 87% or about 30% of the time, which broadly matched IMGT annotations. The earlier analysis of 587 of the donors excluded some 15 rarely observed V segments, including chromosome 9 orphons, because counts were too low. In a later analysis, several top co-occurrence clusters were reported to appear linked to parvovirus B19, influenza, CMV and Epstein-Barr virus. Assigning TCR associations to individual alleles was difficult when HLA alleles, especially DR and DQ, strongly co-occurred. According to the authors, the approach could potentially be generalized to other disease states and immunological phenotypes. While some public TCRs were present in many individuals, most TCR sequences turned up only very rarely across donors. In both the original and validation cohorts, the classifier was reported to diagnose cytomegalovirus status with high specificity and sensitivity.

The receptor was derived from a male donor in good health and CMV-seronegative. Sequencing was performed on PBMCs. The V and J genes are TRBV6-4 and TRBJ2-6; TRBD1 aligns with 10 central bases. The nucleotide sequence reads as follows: TGTGCCAGCAGTGGACGCGGGGACAGGGGCCCCGGGGCCAACGTCCTGACTTTC. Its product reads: CASSGRGDRGPGANVLTF.